The 30 T cell receptor beta chains below come from one sample, sequenced in a study of blood T cells in healthy people across ages. With a J-beta primer mix and a sample-barcoded 5' primer, a second PCR ran about 6 to 11 cycles. TCRdb analysed the 5' RACE reads with MiXCR anew, one entry per CDR3 protein. The data show around 2 million distinct CDR3 sequences, roughly two fifths seen once. Sequencing was done on a sample of blood. The source is a human donor in good health.

The chain recombines TRBV7-8 with TRBJ2-1; the D gene is possibly TRBD2 (5 bases). CDR3 size: 16 residues. CDR1 is SGHVS, CDR2 FQNEAQ, per germline. Trimming pared 2 bases from V and 0 bases from J, leaving 11 bases between. The CDR3 reads CASSLLEASSYNEQFF. CDR3 DNA: TGTGCCAGCAGCTTATTGGAGGCCAGCTCCTACAATGAGCAGTTCTTC. The complete variable domain, with remaining parts taken from reference TRBV7-8 and TRBJ2-1, reads GAGVSQSPRYKVAKRGQDVALRCDPISGHVSLFWYQQALGQGPEFLTYFQNEAQLDKSGLPSDRFFAERPEGSVSTLKIQRTQQEDSAVYLCASSLLEASSYNEQFFGPGTRLTVL.

This clonotype was seen a single time. The chain joins TRBV7-3 to TRBJ2-2, with no clear D. This CDR3 is built from 14 residues. CDR1 is SGHTA, CDR2 FQGTGA, per germline. V dropped 2 bases and J dropped 4 bases, with 8 bases sitting between them. The CDR3 spells CASSLGSFTGELFF. In DNA, the CDR3 is TGTGCCAGCAGCTTAGGGTCTTTCACCGGGGAGCTGTTTTTT.

The sample holds a few counts of this clonotype. The rearrangement links TRBV6-6 to TRBJ2-2, with D unresolved. Germline assignment: CDR1 MNHNY and CDR2 SVGAGI (reference sequence). CDR3 length equals 15 residues. V was clipped by 5 bases and J by 0 bases, with 10 bases between them. The CDR3 nucleotides are TGTGCCAGCAGTAACGGACGTACGAACACCGGGGAGCTGTTTTTT. Its protein product is CASSNGRTNTGELFF.

This clonotype showed up just a few times. The chain links TRBV4-2 to TRBJ2-7, with a tentative D call TRBD2 (6 bases). From germline, CDR1 is LGHNA and CDR2 YNFKEQ. This CDR3 is 14 amino acids long. The germline V and J ends were trimmed by 4 bases and 7 bases, with 17 bases remaining between them. In nucleotides, the CDR3 is TGTGCCAGCAGCCCTACGGAGGGTTATGGGGAGCAGTACTTC. This translates into CASSPTEGYGEQYF.

The chain combines TRBV7-2 with TRBJ1-2; D is possibly TRBD1 (5 bases). This CDR3 region has 13 residues. Germline V gene data show CDR1 as SGHTA and CDR2 as FQGNSA. Deletions cut 5 bases from V and 5 bases from J, with 12 bases between. The CDR3 sequence is CASSQRQTYGYTF. The CDR3, as DNA: TGTGCCAGCAGCCAAAGACAGACTTATGGCTACACCTTC. Supplemented by reference TRBV7-2 and TRBJ1-2, the full variable domain reads GAGVSQSPSNKVTEKGKDVELRCDPISGHTALYWYRQSLGQGLEFLIYFQGNSAPDKSGLPSDRFSAERTGGSVSTLTIQRTQQEDSAVYLCASSQRQTYGYTFGSGTRLTVV.

The gene calls are TRBV5-1 and TRBJ2-1, with no clear D. Trimming removed 4 bases at V and 1 base at J, with 9 bases between. CDR3 length equals 14 residues. CDR1 and CDR2 (germline): SGHRS, YFSETQ. CDR3 sequence (DNA): TGCGCCAGCAGCAAGGAATTATCCTACAATGAGCAGTTCTTC. It is translated as CASSKELSYNEQFF.

V usage is TRBV12-3 or TRBV12-4 and J usage is TRBJ2-4, with a possible D match to TRBD1 (6 bases). The assigned J gene may be wrong: the sequence end matches TRBJ2-5 better. This CDR3 is 13 amino acids long. CDR3 in DNA: TGTGCCAGCAGCCGTTCAGGGGCTCAGACCCAGTACTTC. It is translated as CASSRSGAQTQYF.

A few counts support this clonotype. CDR3 in DNA: TGTGCCAGTTTGGGGGTTTTCGCCCACGAGCAGTACTTC. Translation: CASLGVFAHEQYF. The chain joins TRBV6-6 to TRBJ2-7, with D perhaps assigned TRBD1 or TRBD2 (5 bases each). Trimming removed 9 bases from V and 5 bases from J, with 17 bases in between. CDR1 is MNHNY, CDR2 SVGAGI, per germline (reference sequence). The CDR3 length is 13 residues.

This rearrangement joins TRBV29-1 to TRBJ1-1; D call uncertain. Looked up from germline, CDR1 is SQVTM and CDR2 is ANQGSEA. The CDR3 consists of 10 residues. The CDR3, as DNA: TGCACCACGGGAGACACTGAAGCTTTCTTT. Translating gives CTTGDTEAFF.

The chain is built from TRBV18 and TRBJ2-2; the D is unclear. The V end was cut by 6 bases, the J end by 4 bases, with 18 bases between. This CDR3 is 16 amino acids long. The germline V gene encodes CDR1 KGHSH and CDR2 LQKENI. CDR3 sequence: CASSPRYGSSTGELFF. The CDR3 nucleotides are TGTGCCAGCTCGCCAAGATACGGGTCGAGCACCGGGGAGCTGTTTTTT. Based on the CDR3 plus reference TRBV18 and TRBJ2-2, the full variable domain is NAGVMQNPRHLVRRRGQEARLRCSPMKGHSHVYWYRQLPEEGLKFMVYLQKENIIDESGMPKERFSAEFPKEGPSILRIQQVVRGDSAAYFCASSPRYGSSTGELFFGEGSRLTVL.

J is TRBJ2-4 and V is TRBV20-1, with D maybe TRBD2 (7 bases). CDR1 DFQATT and CDR2 SNEGSKA come from the germline V gene (reference sequence). This CDR3 has 14 amino acids. V lost 3 bases and J 15 bases, leaving 24 bases between the germline ends. The CDR3 DNA sequence: TGCAGTGCTAGCACGGGGGGCGCCTACTACGAGCGGTACTTC. Translating it yields CSASTGGAYYERYF.

This clonotype was picked up many times. The chain carries TRBV6-2 or TRBV6-3 and TRBJ2-1; D remains unclear. CDR1 and CDR2 from the germline V gene are MNHEY and SVGEGT. V was shortened by 2 bases and J by 8 bases, with 13 bases between the two germline ends. The CDR3 has 14 residues. CDR3 protein: CASSYAGRVDEQFF. The CDR3 nucleotides read TGTGCCAGCAGTTACGCTGGGCGAGTCGATGAGCAGTTCTTC.

There are a few counts of this clonotype. The rearrangement links TRBV20-1 to TRBJ2-6; no reliable D call. The ends were cut back, 5 bases at V and 1 base at J, with 15 bases in the middle. The germline CDR1 and CDR2 sequences are DFQATT and SNEGSKA (reference sequence). This CDR3 spans 16 amino acids. DNA for the CDR3: TGCAGTGCTTTCCCTTCTTTGAGGTCTGGGGCCAACGTCCTGACTTTC. This translates into CSAFPSLRSGANVLTF.

This clonotype was seen repeatedly, ten times or more. The chain carries TRBV6-6 and TRBJ2-4; TRBD2 agrees at 12 bases. The last part of the DNA fits TRBJ2-7 better; the J call may be wrong. Germline V gene lookup returns CDR1 MNHNY and CDR2 SVGAGI (reference sequence). The CDR3 totals 16 residues. The CDR3 is CASSYGGSGLAGEQYF. CDR3 bases: TGTGCCAGCAGTTACGGGGGGTCGGGACTAGCGGGCGAGCAGTACTTC.

The J gene is TRBJ1-2, the V gene TRBV29-1; the D is unclear. CDR3 length: 11 amino acids. CDR1 is SQVTM, CDR2 ANQGSEA, per germline. V lost 7 bases to trimming and J lost 5 bases, with 11 bases between them. The CDR3 region has the DNA TGCAGCGGGGCGGGGTCTTATGGCTACACCTTC. Translation: CSGAGSYGYTF.

This clonotype came up a few times. The genes are TRBV29-1 and TRBJ2-5; tentatively, D is TRBD1 (6 bases). Trimming cost V 3 bases and J 7 bases, with 15 bases left between them. Germline values: CDR1 SQVTM, CDR2 ANQGSEA. The CDR3 runs to 13 residues. CDR3: CSVEGVAQGTQYF. The CDR3 coding sequence is TGCAGCGTTGAGGGCGTGGCACAGGGGACCCAGTACTTC.

This clonotype appeared a single time. This chain joins TRBV3-1 and TRBJ1-4; possibly TRBD1 for D (5 bases). There are 17 residues in the CDR3. V was trimmed by 0 bases and J by 6 bases, leaving 17 bases between them. Germline V CDR1 and CDR2: LGHDT, YNNKEL (reference sequence). In nucleotides, the CDR3 is TGTGCCAGCAGCCAAGATTGGTGGGGCGAGTCGTATGAAAAACTGTTTTTT. Translated: CASSQDWWGESYEKLFF.

The chain has TRBV10-3 and TRBJ2-7; 9 nucleotides agree with TRBD1. The CDR3 covers 15 residues. Germline CDR1 is ENHRY and CDR2 is SYGVKD. The trim removed 6 bases at V and 4 bases at J, leaving 10 bases unmatched. CDR3 sequence reads: CAISDLRDREYEQYF. The CDR3, as DNA: TGTGCCATCAGCGACCTACGGGACAGGGAGTACGAGCAGTACTTC.

V gene TRBV4-1 combines with J gene TRBJ1-2; TRBD1 matches 7 bases. V was clipped by 4 bases and J by 9 bases; unmatched bases: 17. This CDR3 contains 16 residues. CDR1 and CDR2 (germline): MGHRA, YSYEKL. The CDR3 reads CASSPAVFRDSDRYTF. CDR3 sequence (DNA): TGCGCCAGCAGCCCAGCTGTCTTCCGGGACAGTGATCGCTACACCTTC.

This clonotype was observed many times. This rearrangement joins TRBV7-2 to TRBJ2-1; 12 nucleotides agree with TRBD2. CDR1 is SGHTA, CDR2 FQGNSA, per germline. This CDR3 region has 14 residues. The V gene end was trimmed by 3 bases and the J gene end by 7 bases; junction bases not matched to a gene: 1. The CDR3 here is CASSFGLAGNEQFF. CDR3 coding DNA: TGTGCCAGCAGCTTTGGACTAGCGGGGAATGAGCAGTTCTTC.

The V gene is TRBV9, the J gene TRBJ2-1, with D possibly TRBD2 on 5 matching bases. Germline loops: CDR1 SGDLS, CDR2 YYNGEE. Trimming shortened V by 3 bases and J by 6 bases, and 13 bases separated the two germline ends. CDR3 length equals 14 residues. The CDR3 loop is CASSEDPGSNEQFF. The CDR3 coding sequence is TGTGCCAGCAGCGAGGACCCGGGGTCCAATGAGCAGTTCTTC.

Turning to this clonotype: Germline is not matched at one junction end, which may reflect a read error. This chain joins TRBV11-2 and TRBJ1-4, with a tentative D call TRBD1 (6 bases). The CDR3 loop spans 16 amino acids. Germline CDR1 is SGHAT and CDR2 is FQNNGV. The chain's CDR3 is CAGSSNTGRPNEKLFF. In DNA form, the CDR3 reads TGTGCCGGCAGCTCCAATACAGGGCGGCCTAATGAAAAACTGTTTTTT.

The rearrangement joins TRBV20-1 to TRBJ2-3; D perhaps matches TRBD2 (6 bases). This CDR3 is 14 amino acids long. CDR1 is DFQATT and CDR2 is SNEGSKA in the germline V gene (reference sequence). V was trimmed by 7 bases and J by 0 bases, leaving 14 bases between them. In DNA form, the CDR3 reads TGCAGTGGTGGTGGGAGGCATAGCACAGATACGCAGTATTTT. This sequence encodes CSGGGRHSTDTQYF.

This clonotype was seen only a few times. The chain is built from TRBV7-2 and TRBJ2-5; 12 bases map to TRBD2. This CDR3 is 16 amino acids long. Germline CDR1 SGHTA, CDR2 FQGNSA. With V trimmed by 2 bases and J by 4 bases, 5 bases remained unmatched. In DNA, the CDR3 is TGTGCCAGCAGCTTATTCCTGACTAGCGGGGGAGAGACCCAGTACTTC. Encoded protein: CASSLFLTSGGETQYF. The entire variable domain, with the rest obtained from reference TRBV7-2 and TRBJ2-5, is as follows: GAGVSQSPSNKVTEKGKDVELRCDPISGHTALYWYRQSLGQGLEFLIYFQGNSAPDKSGLPSDRFSAERTGGSVSTLTIQRTQQEDSAVYLCASSLFLTSGGETQYFGPGTRLLVL.

This clonotype was detected only a few times. This chain joins TRBV2 and TRBJ1-5; D not certain. V lost 8 bases and J lost 1, with 9 bases in between. Germline V gene data show CDR1 as SNHLY and CDR2 as FYNNEI. The CDR3 has 13 amino acids. CDR3 DNA: TGTGCCAGCCGCGACACAAGCAATCAGCCCCAGCATTTT. Amino acid sequence: CASRDTSNQPQHF. Based on the CDR3 plus reference TRBV2 and TRBJ1-5, the full variable domain is EPEVTQTPSHQVTQMGQEVILRCVPISNHLYFYWYRQILGQKVEFLVSFYNNEISEKSEIFDDQFSVERPDGSNFTLKIRSTKLEDSAMYFCASRDTSNQPQHFGDGTRLSIL.

This clonotype occurred many times. The J gene is TRBJ2-1, the V gene TRBV15; D may be TRBD1 (6 bases). The V gene's germline CDR1 is LNHNV and CDR2 YYDKDF (reference sequence). The CDR3 is 16 amino acids. Trimming stripped 3 bases from V and 2 bases from J, with 14 bases between. In DNA, the CDR3 is TGTGCCACCAGCAGCCGAGGGGGAACGCCCTACAATGAGCAGTTCTTC. This encodes CATSSRGGTPYNEQFF.

A few counts support this clonotype. The chain is built from TRBV4-2 and TRBJ2-3; D gene ambiguous. V was cut by 0 bases and J by 0 bases, with 10 bases left in between. Germline CDR1 and CDR2: LGHNA and YNFKEQ. The CDR3 covers 16 residues. The CDR3 sequence: CASSQDGGQSTDTQYF. CDR3 nucleotides: TGTGCCAGCAGCCAAGATGGTGGCCAAAGCACAGATACGCAGTATTTT.

The gene calls are TRBV28 and TRBJ2-7; 8 positions match TRBD1. The CDR3 is 15 residues long. The germline V gene has CDR1 MDHEN and CDR2 SYDVKM. Trimming at V came to 5 bases and at J to 0 bases, leaving 6 bases not matched to a gene. The CDR3 region is CASSGGTGSSYEQYF. The CDR3 nucleotides are TGTGCCAGCAGTGGGGGGACAGGAAGCTCCTACGAGCAGTACTTC.

This sequence joins TRBV20-1 and TRBJ2-2; D is possibly TRBD1 (6 bases). The CDR3 covers 14 residues. Germline V gene data show CDR1 as DFQATT and CDR2 as SNEGSKA (reference sequence). V was cut by 2 bases and J by 2 bases, with 9 bases left in between. CDR3 region: CSARLGHNTGELFF. The CDR3 bases are TGCAGTGCTAGATTGGGACATAACACCGGGGAGCTGTTTTTT.

The V and J genes are TRBV7-9 and TRBJ2-7; D unclear. V was pared by 2 bases and J by 0 bases, with 8 bases between. Germline V gene sequence: CDR1 SEHNR, CDR2 FQNEAQ (reference sequence). The CDR3 extends over 14 amino acids. The CDR3 spells CASSLHELSYEQYF. The CDR3 DNA sequence: TGTGCCAGCAGCTTACACGAGCTCTCCTACGAGCAGTACTTC.